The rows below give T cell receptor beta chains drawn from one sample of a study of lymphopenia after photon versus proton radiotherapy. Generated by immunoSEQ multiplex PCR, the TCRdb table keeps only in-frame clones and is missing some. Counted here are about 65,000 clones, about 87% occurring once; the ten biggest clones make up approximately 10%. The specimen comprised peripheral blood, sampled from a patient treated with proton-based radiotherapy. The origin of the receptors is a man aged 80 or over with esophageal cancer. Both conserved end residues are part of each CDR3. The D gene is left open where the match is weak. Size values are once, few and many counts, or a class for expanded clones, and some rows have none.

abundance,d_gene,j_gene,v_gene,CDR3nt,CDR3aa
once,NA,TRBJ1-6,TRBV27,TGTGCCAGCAGTCCTCAGGGAGAATCACCCCTCCACTTT,CASSPQGESPLHF
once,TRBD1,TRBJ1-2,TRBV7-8,TGTGCCAGCAGCTTGGACAGGGGGACTGGCTACACCTTC,CASSLDRGTGYTF
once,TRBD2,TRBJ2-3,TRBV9,TGTGCCAGCAGCGTAGTAGCGGGAGGAGGGTCAGATACGCAGTATTTT,CASSVVAGGGSDTQYF
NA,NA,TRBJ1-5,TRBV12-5,TGTGCTAGTGGTTTGGACCGACGGGACAATCAGCCCCAGCATTTT,CASGLDRRDNQPQHF
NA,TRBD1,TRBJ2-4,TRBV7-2,TGTGCCAGCAGCTTAGGGACAGGGATGGGAAACATTCAGTACTTC,CASSLGTGMGNIQYF
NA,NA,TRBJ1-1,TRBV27,TGTGCCAGCAGTTTATTGGGCGGTAACACTGAAGCTTTCTTT,CASSLLGGNTEAFF
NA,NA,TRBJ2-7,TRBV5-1,TGCGCCAGCAGCTTGGCGGCGGATACCTACGAGCAGTACTTC,CASSLAADTYEQYF
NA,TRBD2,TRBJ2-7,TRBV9,TGTGCCAGCAGCGCCAGACTAGCGGGGGGCTCCTACGAGCAGTACTTC,CASSARLAGGSYEQYF
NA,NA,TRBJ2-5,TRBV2,TGTGCCAGCCGACCGGGACCCGCGGCGCCCCAGTACTTC,CASRPGPAAPQYF
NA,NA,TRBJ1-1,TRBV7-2,TGTGCCAGCAGCTTAGGTCGGATGGGGACTGAAGCTTTCTTT,CASSLGRMGTEAFF
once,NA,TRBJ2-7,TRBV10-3,TGTGCCAACGGACGGGGAGGCTACGAGCAGTACTTC,CANGRGGYEQYF
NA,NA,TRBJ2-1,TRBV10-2,TGCGCCAGCAGTCCGGCCCTGGCGGGGGCCGGCAATGAGCAGTTCTTC,CASSPALAGAGNEQFF
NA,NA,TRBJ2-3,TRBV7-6,TGTGCCCTCGGCGCTATCACAGATACGCAGTATTTT,CALGAITDTQYF
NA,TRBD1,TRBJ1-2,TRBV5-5,TGTGCCAGCAGCTTGACTTGGACAGGGGAAGGCTACACCTTC,CASSLTWTGEGYTF
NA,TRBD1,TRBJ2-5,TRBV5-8,TGTGCCAGCAGCTCCCCAGGGGGATTAAGGGAGACCCAGTACTTC,CASSSPGGLRETQYF
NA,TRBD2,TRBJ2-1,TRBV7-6,TGTGCCAGCAGCCCTGCGGGCGGGAGCTACAATGAGCAGTTCTTC,CASSPAGGSYNEQFF
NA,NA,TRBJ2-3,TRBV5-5,TGTGCCAGCAGCTTCGGAGTCGACACAGATACGCAGTATTTT,CASSFGVDTDTQYF
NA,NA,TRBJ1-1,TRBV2,TGTGCCAGCAGTGACCCGGAGAACACTGAAGCTTTCTTT,CASSDPENTEAFF
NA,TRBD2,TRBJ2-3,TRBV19,TGTGCCAGTAGTCCAGGGACTAGCGGGTGGGCAGATACGCAGTATTTT,CASSPGTSGWADTQYF
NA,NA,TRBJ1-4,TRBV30,TGTGCCTGGAGTGTAGGGGTTGGGGAAAAACTGTTTTTT,CAWSVGVGEKLFF
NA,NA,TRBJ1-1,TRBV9,TGTGCCAGCAGCACCGACAGTCAGAACACTGAAGCTTTCTTT,CASSTDSQNTEAFF
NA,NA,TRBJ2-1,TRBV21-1,TGTGCCAGCAGCAAAGCAGGGGTCGTGGAGCAGTTCTTC,CASSKAGVVEQFF
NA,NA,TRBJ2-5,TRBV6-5,TGTGCTGTGGGACGAGAGACCCAGTACTTC,CAVGRETQYF
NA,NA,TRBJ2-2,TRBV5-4,TGTGCCAGCAGCTTGGACCCGGGACTCAGCACCGGGGAGCTGTTTTTT,CASSLDPGLSTGELFF
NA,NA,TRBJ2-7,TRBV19,TGTGCCAGTCCGAGACTGGGTCTTAACTACGAGCAGTACTTC,CASPRLGLNYEQYF
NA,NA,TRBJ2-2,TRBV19,TGTGCCAGTAGTATTCAAAGTGGGTACACCGGGGAGCTGTTTTTT,CASSIQSGYTGELFF
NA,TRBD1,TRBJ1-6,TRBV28,TGTGCCAGCAGTCCCGGGACAGGGGGCCTTAGATCACCCCTCCACTTT,CASSPGTGGLRSPLHF
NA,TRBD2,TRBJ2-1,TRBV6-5,TGTGCCAGCAGTTACTCGACTAGCGCCAGCAATGAGCAGTTCTTC,CASSYSTSASNEQFF
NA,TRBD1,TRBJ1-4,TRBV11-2,TGTGCCAGCAGCTTGGGGGACGACAGGGTACTGTTTTTT,CASSLGDDRVLFF
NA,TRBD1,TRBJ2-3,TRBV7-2,TGTGCCAGCAGCTATACAGGGGGCAGGACAGATACGCAGTATTTT,CASSYTGGRTDTQYF
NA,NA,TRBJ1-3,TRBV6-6,TGTGCCAGCAGTCAACATGCATTCTTTCTAGGAAACACCATATATTTT,CASSQHAFFLGNTIYF
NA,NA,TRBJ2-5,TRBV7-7,TGTGCCAGCAGCCCCTTAGTACGGGGGCAGACCCAGTACTTC,CASSPLVRGQTQYF
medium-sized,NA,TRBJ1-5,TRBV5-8,TGTGCCAGCAGCTTGGGTATGTCGGCGATTAGCAATCAGCCCCAGCATTTT,CASSLGMSAISNQPQHF
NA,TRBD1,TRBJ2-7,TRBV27,TGTGCCAGCAGTTTCGAGACAGGGGTCGGCGAGCAGTACTTC,CASSFETGVGEQYF
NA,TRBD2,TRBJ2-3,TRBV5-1,TGCGCCAGCAGCTTGGCCCTAGCGGGAGCCACAGATACGCAGTATTTT,CASSLALAGATDTQYF
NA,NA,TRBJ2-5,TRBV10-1,TGCGCCAGCAGTGACAGAGGTTATGAGACCCAGTACTTC,CASSDRGYETQYF
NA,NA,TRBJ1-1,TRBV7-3,TGTGCCAGCAGCTTTGGCATGACGAACACTGAAGCTTTCTTT,CASSFGMTNTEAFF
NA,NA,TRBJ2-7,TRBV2,TGTGCCAGCAGCTTAAAGGGTTACGAGCAGTACTTC,CASSLKGYEQYF
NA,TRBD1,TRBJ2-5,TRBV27,TGTGCCAGCAGTTTATCAAGCGGGACAGGGAGAGAGACCCAGTACTTC,CASSLSSGTGRETQYF
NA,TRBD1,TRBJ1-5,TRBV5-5,TGTGCCAGCAGCAGGGACAGGGGGCTATCAAGCAATCAGCCCCAGCATTTT,CASSRDRGLSSNQPQHF
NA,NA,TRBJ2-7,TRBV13,TGTGCCAGCAGCGGCCGGAGGTCCTTGCAGTACTTC,CASSGRRSLQYF
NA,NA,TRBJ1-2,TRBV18,TGTGCCAGCTCACCAGGAGCAGGGGCTGGCTACACCTTC,CASSPGAGAGYTF
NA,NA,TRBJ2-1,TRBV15,TGTGCCACCAGCCCTCAGTGGGGGGGGGCGTACAATGAGCAGTTCTTC,CATSPQWGGAYNEQFF
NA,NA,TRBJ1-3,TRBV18,TGTGCCAGCTCACCTCTACAGGGAAGAAACACCATATATTTT,CASSPLQGRNTIYF
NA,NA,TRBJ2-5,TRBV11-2,TGTGCCAGCAGCCTCTACAGGGCCCAAGAGACCCAGTACTTC,CASSLYRAQETQYF
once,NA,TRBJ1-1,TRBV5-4,TGTGCCAGCAGCTTGTCCGGGGGCGTCACTGAAGCTTTCTTT,CASSLSGGVTEAFF